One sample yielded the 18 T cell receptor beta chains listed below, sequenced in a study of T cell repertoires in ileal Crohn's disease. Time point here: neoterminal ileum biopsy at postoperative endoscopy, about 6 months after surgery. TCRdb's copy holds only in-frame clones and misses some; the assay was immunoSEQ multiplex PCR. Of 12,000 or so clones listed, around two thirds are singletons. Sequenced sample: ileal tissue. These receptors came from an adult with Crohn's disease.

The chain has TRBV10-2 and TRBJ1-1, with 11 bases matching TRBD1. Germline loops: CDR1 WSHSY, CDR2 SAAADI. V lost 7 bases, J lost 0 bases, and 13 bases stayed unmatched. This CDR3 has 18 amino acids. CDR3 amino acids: CASTAYRDRGNMNTEAFF. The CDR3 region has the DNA TGCGCCAGCACCGCTTACCGGGACAGGGGGAATATGAACACTGAAGCTTTCTTT.

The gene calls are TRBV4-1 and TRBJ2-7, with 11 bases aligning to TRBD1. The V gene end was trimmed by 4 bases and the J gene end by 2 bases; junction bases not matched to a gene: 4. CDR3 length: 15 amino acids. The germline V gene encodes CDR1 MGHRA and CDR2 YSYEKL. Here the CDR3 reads CASSPGTGGTYEQYF. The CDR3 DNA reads TGCGCCAGCAGCCCAGGGACAGGGGGGACCTACGAGCAGTACTTC.

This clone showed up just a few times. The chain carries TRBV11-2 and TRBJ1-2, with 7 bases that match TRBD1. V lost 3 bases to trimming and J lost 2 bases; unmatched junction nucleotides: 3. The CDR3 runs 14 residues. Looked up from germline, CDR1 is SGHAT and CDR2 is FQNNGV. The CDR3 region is CASSFGQVNYGYTF. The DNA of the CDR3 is TGTGCCAGCAGCTTCGGACAGGTCAACTATGGCTACACCTTC.

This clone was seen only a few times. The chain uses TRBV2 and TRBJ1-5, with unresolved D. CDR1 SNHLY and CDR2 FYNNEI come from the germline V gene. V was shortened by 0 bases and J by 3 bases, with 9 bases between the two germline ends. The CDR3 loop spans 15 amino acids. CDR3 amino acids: CASSEAWQNNQPQHF. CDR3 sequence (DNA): TGTGCCAGCAGTGAAGCTTGGCAGAACAATCAGCCCCAGCATTTT.

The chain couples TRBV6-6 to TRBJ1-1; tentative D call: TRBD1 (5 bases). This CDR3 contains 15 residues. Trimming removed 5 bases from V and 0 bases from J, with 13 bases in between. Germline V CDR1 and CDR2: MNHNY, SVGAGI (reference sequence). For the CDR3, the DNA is TGTGCCAGCAGTATGGGACTTGGGATGAACACTGAAGCTTTCTTT. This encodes CASSMGLGMNTEAFF.

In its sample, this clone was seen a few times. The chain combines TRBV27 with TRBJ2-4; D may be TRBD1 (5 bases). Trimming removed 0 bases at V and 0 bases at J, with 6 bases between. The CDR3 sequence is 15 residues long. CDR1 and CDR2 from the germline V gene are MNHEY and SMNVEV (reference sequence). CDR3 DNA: TGTGCCAGCAGTTTATCCAGGGAAGCCAAAAACATTCAGTACTTC. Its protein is CASSLSREAKNIQYF.

The CDR3 here is CASSLFFYLRQGALIGYNEQFF. The CDR3 DNA reads as TGTGCCAGCAGTTTATTCTTTTACCTTCGACAGGGGGCTCTCATTGGTTACAATGAGCAGTTCTTC. The chain is built from TRBV28 and TRBJ2-1; 10 bases are a match to TRBD1. Germline V CDR1 and CDR2: MDHEN, SYDVKM. This CDR3 is built from 22 residues. With 1 base clipped from V and 4 bases from J, the junction kept 22 bases outside the gene matches.

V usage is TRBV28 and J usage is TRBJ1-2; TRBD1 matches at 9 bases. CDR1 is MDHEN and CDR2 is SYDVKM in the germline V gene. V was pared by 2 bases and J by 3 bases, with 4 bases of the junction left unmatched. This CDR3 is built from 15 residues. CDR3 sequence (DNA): TGTGCCAGCAGTTTAGGGGGACAGGGTTACTATGGCTACACCTTC. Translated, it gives CASSLGGQGYYGYTF.

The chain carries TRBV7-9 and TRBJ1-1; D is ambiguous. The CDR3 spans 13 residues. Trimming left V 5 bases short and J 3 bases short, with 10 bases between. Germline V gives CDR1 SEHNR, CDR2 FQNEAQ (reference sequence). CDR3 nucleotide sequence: TGTGCCAGCAGCATAGTGGTTGACACTGAAGCTTTCTTT. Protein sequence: CASSIVVDTEAFF.

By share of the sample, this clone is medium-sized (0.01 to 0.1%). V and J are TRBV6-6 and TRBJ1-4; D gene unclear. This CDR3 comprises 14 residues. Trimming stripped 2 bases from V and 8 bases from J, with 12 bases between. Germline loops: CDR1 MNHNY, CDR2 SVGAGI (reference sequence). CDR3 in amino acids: CASSYAGQQEKLFF. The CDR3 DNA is TGTGCCAGCAGTTACGCGGGTCAACAGGAAAAACTGTTTTTT.

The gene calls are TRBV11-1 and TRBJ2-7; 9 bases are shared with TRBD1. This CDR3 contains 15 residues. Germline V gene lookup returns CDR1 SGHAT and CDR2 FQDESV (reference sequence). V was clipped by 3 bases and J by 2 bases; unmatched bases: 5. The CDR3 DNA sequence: TGTGCCAGCAGCTTCCCGGGACAGGGACCCTACGAGCAGTACTTC. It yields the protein CASSFPGQGPYEQYF. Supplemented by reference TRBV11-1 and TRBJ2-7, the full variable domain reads EAEVAQSPRYKITEKSQAVAFWCDPISGHATLYWYRQILGQGPELLVQFQDESVVDDSQLPKDRFSAERLKGVDSTLKIQPAELGDSAMYLCASSFPGQGPYEQYFGPGTRLTVT.

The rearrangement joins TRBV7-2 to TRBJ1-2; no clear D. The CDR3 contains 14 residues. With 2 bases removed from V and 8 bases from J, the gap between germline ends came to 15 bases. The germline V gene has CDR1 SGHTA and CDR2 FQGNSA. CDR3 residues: CASSLNPHSAGYTF. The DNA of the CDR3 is TGTGCCAGCAGCTTAAATCCCCACTCAGCGGGCTACACCTTC.

The CDR3 spells CASASGTGELFF. The CDR3 DNA sequence: TGTGCCTCAGCGAGTGGTACCGGGGAGCTGTTTTTT. V is TRBV11-3 and J is TRBJ2-2; no reliable D call. The CDR3 length is 12 residues. Trimming took 11 bases from V and 5 from J, leaving 12 bases between them. CDR1 is SGHNT and CDR2 is YENEEA in the germline V gene.

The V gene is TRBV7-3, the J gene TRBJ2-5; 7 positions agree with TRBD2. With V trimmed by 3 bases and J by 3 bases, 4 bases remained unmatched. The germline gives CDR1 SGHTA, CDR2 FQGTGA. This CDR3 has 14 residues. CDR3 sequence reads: CASSFGGGEETQYF. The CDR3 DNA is TGTGCCAGCAGCTTTGGTGGGGGGGAAGAGACCCAGTACTTC.

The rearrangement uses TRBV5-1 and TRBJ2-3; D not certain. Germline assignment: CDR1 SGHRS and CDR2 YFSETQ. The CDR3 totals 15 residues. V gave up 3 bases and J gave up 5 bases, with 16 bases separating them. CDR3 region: CASSSFVGSLDTQYF. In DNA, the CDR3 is TGCGCCAGCAGCTCCTTTGTAGGGTCCCTAGATACGCAGTATTTT.

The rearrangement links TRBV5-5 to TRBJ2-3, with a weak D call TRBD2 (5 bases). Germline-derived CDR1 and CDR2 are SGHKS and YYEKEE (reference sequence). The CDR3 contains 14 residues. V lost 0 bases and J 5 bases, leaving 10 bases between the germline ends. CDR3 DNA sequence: TGTGCCAGCAGCTTGGGTCTCGCGGGAGATACGCAGTATTTT. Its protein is CASSLGLAGDTQYF.

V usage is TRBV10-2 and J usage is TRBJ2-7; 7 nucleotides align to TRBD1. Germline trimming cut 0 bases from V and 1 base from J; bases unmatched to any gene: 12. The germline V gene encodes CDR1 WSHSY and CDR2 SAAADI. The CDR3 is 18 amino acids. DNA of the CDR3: TGCGCCAGCAGTGAGTCGACTCGTTGGGACAGATCTTCCTACGAGCAGTACTTC. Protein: CASSESTRWDRSSYEQYF.

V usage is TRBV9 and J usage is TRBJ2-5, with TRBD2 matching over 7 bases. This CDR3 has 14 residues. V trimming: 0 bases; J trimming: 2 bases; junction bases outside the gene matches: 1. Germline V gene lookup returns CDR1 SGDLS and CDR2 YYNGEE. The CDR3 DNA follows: TGTGCCAGCAGCGTAGGGGACTATCAAGAGACCCAGTACTTC. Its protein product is CASSVGDYQETQYF.